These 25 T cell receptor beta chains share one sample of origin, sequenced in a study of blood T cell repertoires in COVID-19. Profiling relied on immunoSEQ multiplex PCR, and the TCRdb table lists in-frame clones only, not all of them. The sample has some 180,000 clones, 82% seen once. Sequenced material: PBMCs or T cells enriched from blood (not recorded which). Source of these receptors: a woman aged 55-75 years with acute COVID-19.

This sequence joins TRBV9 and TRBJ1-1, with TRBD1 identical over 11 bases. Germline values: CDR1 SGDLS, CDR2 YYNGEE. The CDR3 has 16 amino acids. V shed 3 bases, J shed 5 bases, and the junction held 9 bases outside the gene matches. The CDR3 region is CASSENGQGAHTEAFF. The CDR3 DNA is TGTGCCAGCAGCGAGAATGGACAGGGGGCTCATACTGAAGCTTTCTTT.

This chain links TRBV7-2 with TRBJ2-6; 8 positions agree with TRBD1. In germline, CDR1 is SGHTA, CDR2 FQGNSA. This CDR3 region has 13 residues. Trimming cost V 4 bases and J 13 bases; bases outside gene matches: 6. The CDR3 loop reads CASSSTGERVLTF. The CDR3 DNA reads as TGTGCCAGCAGCTCGACAGGGGAGCGGGTCCTGACTTTC. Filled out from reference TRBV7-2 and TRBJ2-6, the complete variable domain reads GAGVSQSPSNKVTEKGKDVELRCDPISGHTALYWYRQSLGQGLEFLIYFQGNSAPDKSGLPSDRFSAERTGGSVSTLTIQRTQQEDSAVYLCASSSTGERVLTFGAGSRLTVL.

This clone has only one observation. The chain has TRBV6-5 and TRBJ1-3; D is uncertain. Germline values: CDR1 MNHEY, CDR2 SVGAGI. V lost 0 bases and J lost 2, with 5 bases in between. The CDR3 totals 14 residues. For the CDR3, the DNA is TGTGCCAGCAGTTACTCGAGGGCTGGAAACACCATATATTTT. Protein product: CASSYSRAGNTIYF.

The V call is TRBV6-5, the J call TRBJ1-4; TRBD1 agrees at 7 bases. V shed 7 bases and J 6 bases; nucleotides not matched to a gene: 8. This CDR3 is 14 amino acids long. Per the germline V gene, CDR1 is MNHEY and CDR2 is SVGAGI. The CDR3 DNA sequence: TGTGCCAGCAAAAGACAGGGTCGAGATGAAAAACTGTTTTTT. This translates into CASKRQGRDEKLFF.

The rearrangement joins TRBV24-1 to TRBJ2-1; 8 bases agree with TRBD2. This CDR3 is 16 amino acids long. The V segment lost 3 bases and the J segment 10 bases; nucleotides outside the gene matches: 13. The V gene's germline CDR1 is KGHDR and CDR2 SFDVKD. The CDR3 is CATSDAKSGRYGEQFF. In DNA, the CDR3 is TGTGCCACCAGTGATGCGAAGAGCGGGAGATACGGGGAGCAGTTCTTC.

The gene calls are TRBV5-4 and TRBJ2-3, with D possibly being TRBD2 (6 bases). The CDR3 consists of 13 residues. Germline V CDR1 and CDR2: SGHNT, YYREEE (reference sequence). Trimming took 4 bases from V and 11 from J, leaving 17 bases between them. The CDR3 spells CASSPGGGQGQYF. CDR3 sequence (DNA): TGTGCCAGCAGCCCAGGCGGAGGGCAAGGGCAGTATTTT.

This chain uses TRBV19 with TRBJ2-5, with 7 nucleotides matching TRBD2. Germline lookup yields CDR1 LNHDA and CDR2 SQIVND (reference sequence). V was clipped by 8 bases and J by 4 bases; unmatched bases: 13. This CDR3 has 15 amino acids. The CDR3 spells CASRERGFWGETQYF. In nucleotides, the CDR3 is TGTGCCAGTCGGGAGCGGGGCTTTTGGGGAGAGACCCAGTACTTC.

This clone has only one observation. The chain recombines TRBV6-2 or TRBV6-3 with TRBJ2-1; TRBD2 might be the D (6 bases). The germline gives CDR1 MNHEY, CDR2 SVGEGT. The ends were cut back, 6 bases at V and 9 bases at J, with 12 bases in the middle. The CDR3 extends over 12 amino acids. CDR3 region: CASSRLVTEQFF. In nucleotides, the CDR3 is TGTGCCAGCAGCCGACTAGTAACTGAGCAGTTCTTC.

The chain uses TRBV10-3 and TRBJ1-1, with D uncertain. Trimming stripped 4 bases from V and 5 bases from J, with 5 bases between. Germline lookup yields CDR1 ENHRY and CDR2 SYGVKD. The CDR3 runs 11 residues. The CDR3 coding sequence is TGTGCCATCAGTGGAGAGACTGAAGCTTTCTTT. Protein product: CAISGETEAFF.

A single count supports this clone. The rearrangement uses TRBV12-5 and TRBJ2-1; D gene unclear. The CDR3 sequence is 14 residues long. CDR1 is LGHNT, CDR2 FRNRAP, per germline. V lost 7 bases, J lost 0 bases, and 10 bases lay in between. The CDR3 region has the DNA TGTGCTAGTGCTAGTTTGAGCTCCTACAATGAGCAGTTCTTC. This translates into CASASLSSYNEQFF. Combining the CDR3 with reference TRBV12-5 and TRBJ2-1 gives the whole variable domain DARVTQTPRHKVTEMGQEVTMRCQPILGHNTVFWYRQTMMQGLELLAYFRNRAPLDDSGMPKDRFSAEMPDATLATLKIQPSEPRDSAVYFCASASLSSYNEQFFGPGTRLTVL.

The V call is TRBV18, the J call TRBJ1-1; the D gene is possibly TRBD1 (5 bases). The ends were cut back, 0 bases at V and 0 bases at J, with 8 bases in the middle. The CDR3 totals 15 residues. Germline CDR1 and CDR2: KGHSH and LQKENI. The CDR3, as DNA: TGTGCCAGCTCACCACCGAAGGGGATGAACACTGAAGCTTTCTTT. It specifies CASSPPKGMNTEAFF.

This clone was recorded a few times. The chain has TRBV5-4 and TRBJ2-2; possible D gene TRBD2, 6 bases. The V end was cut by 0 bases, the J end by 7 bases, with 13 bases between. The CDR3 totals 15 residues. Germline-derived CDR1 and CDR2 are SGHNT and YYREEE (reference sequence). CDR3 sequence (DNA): TGTGCCAGCAGCTTGGGCGGAGGAGCGGGCGGGGAGCTGTTTTTT. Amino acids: CASSLGGGAGGELFF.

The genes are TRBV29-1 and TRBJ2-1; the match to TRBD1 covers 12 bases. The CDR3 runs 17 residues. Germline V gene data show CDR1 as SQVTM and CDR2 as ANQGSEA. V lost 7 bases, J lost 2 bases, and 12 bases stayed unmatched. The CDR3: CSAGGTGGAEAYNEQFF. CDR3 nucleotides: TGCAGCGCCGGAGGGACAGGGGGCGCGGAAGCCTACAATGAGCAGTTCTTC.

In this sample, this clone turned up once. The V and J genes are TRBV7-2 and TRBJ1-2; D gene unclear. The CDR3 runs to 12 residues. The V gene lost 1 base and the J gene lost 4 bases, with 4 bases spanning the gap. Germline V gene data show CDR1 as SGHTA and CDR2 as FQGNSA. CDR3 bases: TGTGCCAGCAGCTTAGACGGCTATGGCTACACCTTC. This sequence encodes CASSLDGYGYTF.

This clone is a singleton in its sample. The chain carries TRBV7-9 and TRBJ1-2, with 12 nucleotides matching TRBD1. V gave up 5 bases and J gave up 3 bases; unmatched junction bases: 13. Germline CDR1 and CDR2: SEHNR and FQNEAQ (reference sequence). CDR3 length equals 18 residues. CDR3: CASSLRTSGTGGHYGYTF. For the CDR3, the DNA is TGTGCCAGCAGCCTAAGGACATCGGGGACAGGGGGCCACTATGGCTACACCTTC.

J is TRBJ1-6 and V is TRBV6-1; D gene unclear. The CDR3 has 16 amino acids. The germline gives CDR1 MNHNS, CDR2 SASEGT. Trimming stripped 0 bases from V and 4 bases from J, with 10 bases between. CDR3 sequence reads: CASSEAPGVYNSPLHF. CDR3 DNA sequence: TGTGCCAGCAGTGAAGCTCCCGGGGTTTATAATTCACCCCTCCACTTT.

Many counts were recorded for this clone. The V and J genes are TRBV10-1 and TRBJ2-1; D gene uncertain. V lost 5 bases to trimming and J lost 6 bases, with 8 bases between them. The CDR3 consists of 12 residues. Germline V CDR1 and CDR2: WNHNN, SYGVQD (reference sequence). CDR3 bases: TGCGCCAGCAGTTCTTTTTTCAATGAGCAGTTCTTC. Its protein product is CASSSFFNEQFF.

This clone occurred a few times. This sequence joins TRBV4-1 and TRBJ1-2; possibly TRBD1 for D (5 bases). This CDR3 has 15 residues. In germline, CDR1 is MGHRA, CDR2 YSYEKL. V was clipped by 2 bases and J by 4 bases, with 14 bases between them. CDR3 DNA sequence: TGCGCCAGCAGCCAACCCCAGGAGGGGCTCTATGGCTACACCTTC. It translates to CASSQPQEGLYGYTF.

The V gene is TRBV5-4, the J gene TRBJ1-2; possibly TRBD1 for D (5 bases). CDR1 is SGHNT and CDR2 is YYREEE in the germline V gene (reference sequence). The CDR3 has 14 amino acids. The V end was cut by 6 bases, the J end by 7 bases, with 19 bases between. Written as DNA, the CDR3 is TGTGCCAGCACCCTTGGTGGGGCCGGGTCTGGCTACACCTTC. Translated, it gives CASTLGGAGSGYTF. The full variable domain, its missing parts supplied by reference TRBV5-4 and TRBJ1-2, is ETGVTQSPTHLIKTRGQQVTLRCSSQSGHNTVSWYQQALGQGPQFIFQYYREEENGRGNFPPRFSGLQFPNYSSELNVNALELDDSALYLCASTLGGAGSGYTFGSGTRLTVV.

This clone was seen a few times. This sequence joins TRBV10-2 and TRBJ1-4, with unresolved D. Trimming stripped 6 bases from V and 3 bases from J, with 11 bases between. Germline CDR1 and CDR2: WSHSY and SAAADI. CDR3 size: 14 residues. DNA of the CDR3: TGCGCCAGCAGATACGGCGCGGCTAATGAAAAACTGTTTTTT. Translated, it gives CASRYGAANEKLFF.

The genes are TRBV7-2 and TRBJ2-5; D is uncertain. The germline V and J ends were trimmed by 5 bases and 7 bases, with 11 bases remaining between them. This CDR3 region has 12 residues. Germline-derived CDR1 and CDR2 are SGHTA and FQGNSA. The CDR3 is CASSDIQVTQYF. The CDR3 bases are TGTGCCAGCAGCGATATCCAGGTGACCCAGTACTTC.

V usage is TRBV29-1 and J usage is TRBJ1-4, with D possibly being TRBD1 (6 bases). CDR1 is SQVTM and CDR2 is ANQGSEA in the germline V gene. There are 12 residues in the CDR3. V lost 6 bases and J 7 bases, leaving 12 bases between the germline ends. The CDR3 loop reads CSVGGQSEKLFF. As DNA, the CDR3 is TGCAGCGTGGGGGGGCAGAGTGAAAAACTGTTTTTT.

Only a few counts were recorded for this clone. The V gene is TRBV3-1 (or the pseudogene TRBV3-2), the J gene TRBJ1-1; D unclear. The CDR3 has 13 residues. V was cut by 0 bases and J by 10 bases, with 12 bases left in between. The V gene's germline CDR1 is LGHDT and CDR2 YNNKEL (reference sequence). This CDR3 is CASSQDTWYGAFF. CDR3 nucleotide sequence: TGTGCCAGCAGCCAAGATACGTGGTACGGAGCTTTCTTT.

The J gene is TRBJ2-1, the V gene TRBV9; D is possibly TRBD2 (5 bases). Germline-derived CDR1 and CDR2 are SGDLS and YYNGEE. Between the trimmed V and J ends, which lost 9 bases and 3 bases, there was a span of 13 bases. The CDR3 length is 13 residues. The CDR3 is CAIPPGVYNEQFF. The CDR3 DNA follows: TGTGCCATCCCCCCCGGGGTCTACAATGAGCAGTTCTTC.

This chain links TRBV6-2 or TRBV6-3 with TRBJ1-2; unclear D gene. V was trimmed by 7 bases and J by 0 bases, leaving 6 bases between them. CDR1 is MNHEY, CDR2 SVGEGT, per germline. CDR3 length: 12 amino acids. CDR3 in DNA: TGTGCCAGCACCCCCGCTAACTATGGCTACACCTTC. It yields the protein CASTPANYGYTF.